These 18 T cell receptor beta chains originate from one sample sequenced in a study of blood T cell repertoires in COVID-19. Using immunoSEQ multiplex PCR, the repertoire was profiled, and TCRdb retains in-frame clones only, with some absent. Of 120,000 or so clones detected, more than 70% appear once; the ten largest clones hold about 1.5%. Sample: peripheral blood. These receptors originate from a human donor in a cohort sampled during active COVID-19.

CDR3 region: CASNIDRYSNQPQHF. The CDR3, as DNA: TGTGCCAGCAATATCGACAGGTATAGCAATCAGCCCCAGCATTTT. The chain is built from TRBV2 and TRBJ1-5, with D possibly matching TRBD1 (6 bases). This CDR3 has 15 residues. V was cut by 7 bases and J by 0 bases, with 13 bases left in between. Germline V lookup: CDR1 SNHLY, CDR2 FYNNEI. Filled out from reference TRBV2 and TRBJ1-5, the complete variable domain reads EPEVTQTPSHQVTQMGQEVILRCVPISNHLYFYWYRQILGQKVEFLVSFYNNEISEKSEIFDDQFSVERPDGSNFTLKIRSTKLEDSAMYFCASNIDRYSNQPQHFGDGTRLSIL.

The J gene is TRBJ1-1, the V gene TRBV30, with D hard to call. The CDR3 has 12 amino acids. Germline CDR1 GTSNPN, CDR2 SVGIG (reference sequence). The V end was cut by 2 bases, the J end by 0 bases, with 4 bases between. CDR3 nucleotide sequence: TGTGCCTGGAGTCTTATGAACACTGAAGCTTTCTTT. Protein sequence: CAWSLMNTEAFF.

The rearrangement uses TRBV18 and TRBJ1-1, with a weak D call TRBD1 (6 bases). The V gene lost 5 bases and the J gene lost 1 base, with 14 bases spanning the gap. CDR1 is KGHSH, CDR2 LQKENI, per germline. This CDR3 region has 15 residues. The CDR3, as DNA: TGTGCCAGCTCATTCGGACAGACCAAGAACACTGAAGCTTTCTTT. The encoded protein is CASSFGQTKNTEAFF.

This clone showed up just a few times. CDR3 protein: CASAGVDLNQPQHF. CDR3 nucleotides: TGTGCCAGCGCGGGGGTAGACCTCAATCAGCCCCAGCATTTT. The chain recombines TRBV6-5 with TRBJ1-5; TRBD1 is a possible D gene (5 bases). The CDR3 totals 14 residues. Germline V gene sequence: CDR1 MNHEY, CDR2 SVGAGI. The V end was cut by 8 bases, the J end by 3 bases, with 14 bases between.

In nucleotides, the CDR3 is TGTGCCAGCAGGTGGCGGGAGGGCACAGATACGCAGTATTTT. Protein: CASRWREGTDTQYF. The rearrangement links TRBV2 to TRBJ2-3, with 8 positions matching TRBD2. With 6 bases clipped from V and 1 base from J, the junction kept 3 bases outside the gene matches. The germline V gene encodes CDR1 SNHLY and CDR2 FYNNEI. The length of the CDR3 is 14 residues. The complete variable domain, with remaining parts taken from reference TRBV2 and TRBJ2-3, reads EPEVTQTPSHQVTQMGQEVILRCVPISNHLYFYWYRQILGQKVEFLVSFYNNEISEKSEIFDDQFSVERPDGSNFTLKIRSTKLEDSAMYFCASRWREGTDTQYFGPGTRLTVL.

V is TRBV2 and J is TRBJ1-1; 10 positions agree with TRBD1. CDR1 and CDR2 from the germline V gene are SNHLY and FYNNEI. The CDR3 has 16 amino acids. The trim removed 2 bases at V and 9 bases at J, leaving 12 bases unmatched. The CDR3 nucleotides are TGTGCCAGCAGTGAATTTGGGACAGGGGACGTCTTTCAAGCTTTCTTT. This sequence encodes CASSEFGTGDVFQAFF.

Concerning this clone itself: The sample contains more than one DNA sequence encoding this CDR3. The V gene is TRBV7-9, the J gene TRBJ2-7, with no clear D. The CDR3 contains 11 residues. CDR1 and CDR2 (germline): SEHNR, FQNEAQ (reference sequence). The ends were cut back, 5 bases at V and 3 bases at J, with 5 bases in the middle. DNA of the CDR3: TGTGCCAGCAGCCTATACTACGAGCAGTACTTC. Translation gives CASSLYYEQYF.

This chain uses TRBV10-3 with TRBJ1-1; 7 nucleotides match TRBD1. Germline V gene sequence: CDR1 ENHRY, CDR2 SYGVKD. Unmatched junction bases numbered 4, after V lost 3 bases and J lost 6 bases. The CDR3 is 13 residues long. CDR3 bases: TGTGCCATCAGTGATGGGACAGTTTCTGAAGCTTTCTTT. Translated, it gives CAISDGTVSEAFF.

This clone showed up just a few times. The chain is built from TRBV29-1 and TRBJ2-3; 9 bases map to TRBD2. The CDR3 spans 14 residues. V was pared by 6 bases and J by 4 bases, with 8 bases of the junction left unmatched. Germline-derived CDR1 and CDR2 are SQVTM and ANQGSEA. The DNA of the CDR3 is TGCAGCGTCAGCCTTAGCGGGAGTGCAGATACGCAGTATTTT. This codes for CSVSLSGSADTQYF.

J is TRBJ2-5 and V is TRBV7-9; 13 bases line up with TRBD2. This CDR3 spans 18 amino acids. CDR1 and CDR2 from the germline V gene are SEHNR and FQNEAQ (reference sequence). V shed 1 base and J 4 bases; nucleotides not matched to a gene: 9. CDR3 sequence (DNA): TGTGCCAGCAGCTTAGGACTAGCGGGAGGTCAGGGTGGAGAGACCCAGTACTTC. Translating it yields CASSLGLAGGQGGETQYF.

V is TRBV12-2 and J is TRBJ2-7; TRBD2 reflects the table's D call only, with no check against the DNA. TRBV12-2 is assigned pseudogene status. This CDR3 is 11 amino acids long. The CDR3 DNA follows: TGTGCAAGTCGCCCCCGTTACGAGCAGTACTTC. This codes for CASRPRYEQYF.

DNA of the CDR3: TGTGCCAGCAGCTCGGGGACTAGCGGGAGGAACTCCTACGAGCAGTACTTC. Translated: CASSSGTSGRNSYEQYF. The chain combines TRBV7-9 with TRBJ2-7, with 15 bases identical to TRBD2. CDR1 is SEHNR and CDR2 is FQNEAQ in the germline V gene (reference sequence). V was pared by 4 bases and J by 0 bases, with 4 bases of the junction left unmatched. The CDR3 extends over 17 amino acids.

The chain has TRBV20-1 and TRBJ1-5; TRBD1 agrees at 10 bases. V shed 3 bases and J 4 bases; nucleotides not matched to a gene: 9. The germline V gene encodes CDR1 DFQATT and CDR2 SNEGSKA (reference sequence). The CDR3 is made up of 16 amino acids. CDR3 loop: CSASSRGTGVNQPQHF. The CDR3 DNA reads TGCAGTGCTAGTTCCCGCGGGACAGGGGTAAATCAGCCCCAGCATTTT.

The V call is TRBV6-6, the J call TRBJ2-2, with 8 bases that match TRBD2. Germline V CDR1 and CDR2: MNHNY, SVGAGI (reference sequence). This CDR3 spans 16 amino acids. V lost 7 bases to trimming and J lost 4 bases; unmatched junction nucleotides: 11. The CDR3 coding sequence is TGTGCCAGCATTCACCGGGGCGGGAGGAGCACCGGGGAGCTGTTTTTT. Protein sequence: CASIHRGGRSTGELFF.

The chain combines TRBV4-1 with TRBJ1-2; D is unresolved. Per the germline V gene, CDR1 is MGHRA and CDR2 is YSYEKL. V was clipped by 1 base and J by 0 bases, with 12 bases between them. This CDR3 comprises 16 residues. CDR3 nucleotides: TGCGCCAGCAGCCAAGGGGTAGGAGTTACTAACTATGGCTACACCTTC. As protein: CASSQGVGVTNYGYTF.

The rearrangement joins TRBV25-1 to TRBJ1-4; 8 nucleotides match TRBD1. The CDR3 sequence is 14 residues long. J lost 7 bases, V lost 6 bases, and 7 bases had no gene match. From germline, CDR1 is MGHDK and CDR2 SYGVNS. The CDR3 DNA reads as TGTGCCAGCAGCCTTACAGGGGGAAGTGAAAAACTGTTTTTT. This codes for CASSLTGGSEKLFF.

V is TRBV29-1 and J is TRBJ2-3; D call uncertain. The CDR3 spans 12 residues. CDR1 is SQVTM, CDR2 ANQGSEA, per germline. V lost 6 bases and J 0 bases, leaving 7 bases between the germline ends. CDR3 sequence: CSVDSSTDTQYF. CDR3 sequence (DNA): TGCAGCGTCGACTCTAGCACAGATACGCAGTATTTT.

J is TRBJ1-1 and V is TRBV25-1; 9 bases agree with TRBD1. In germline, CDR1 is MGHDK, CDR2 SYGVNS. The ends lost 4 bases at V and 5 bases at J; junction bases unmatched: 5. This CDR3 comprises 14 residues. CDR3 in DNA: TGTGCCAGCAGTGCCCGACAGGGGGTGACTGAAGCTTTCTTT. Encoded protein: CASSARQGVTEAFF. The entire variable domain, with the rest obtained from reference TRBV25-1 and TRBJ1-1, is as follows: EADIYQTPRYLVIGTGKKITLECSQTMGHDKMYWYQQDPGMELHLIHYSYGVNSTEKGDLSSESTVSRIRTEHFPLTLESARPSHTSQYLCASSARQGVTEAFFGQGTRLTVV.